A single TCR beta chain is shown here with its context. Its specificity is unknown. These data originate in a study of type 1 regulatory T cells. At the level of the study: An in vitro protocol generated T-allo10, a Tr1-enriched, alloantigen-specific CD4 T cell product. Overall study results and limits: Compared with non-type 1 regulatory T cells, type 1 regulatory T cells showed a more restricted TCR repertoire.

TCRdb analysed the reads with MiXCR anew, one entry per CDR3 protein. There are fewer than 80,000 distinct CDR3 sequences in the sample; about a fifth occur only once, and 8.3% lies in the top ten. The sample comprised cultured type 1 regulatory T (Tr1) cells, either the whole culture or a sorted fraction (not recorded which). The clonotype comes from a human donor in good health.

The CDR3 loop reads CSAHLAGANTQYF. CDR3 nucleotide sequence: TGCAGTGCACATCTAGCGGGAGCTAATACGCAGTATTTT. The V and J genes are TRBV20-1 and TRBJ2-3; 10 nucleotides line up with TRBD2. The trim removed 6 bases at V and 7 bases at J, leaving 7 bases unmatched. Per germline, CDR1 DFQATT and CDR2 SNEGSKA (reference sequence). The CDR3 consists of 13 residues.